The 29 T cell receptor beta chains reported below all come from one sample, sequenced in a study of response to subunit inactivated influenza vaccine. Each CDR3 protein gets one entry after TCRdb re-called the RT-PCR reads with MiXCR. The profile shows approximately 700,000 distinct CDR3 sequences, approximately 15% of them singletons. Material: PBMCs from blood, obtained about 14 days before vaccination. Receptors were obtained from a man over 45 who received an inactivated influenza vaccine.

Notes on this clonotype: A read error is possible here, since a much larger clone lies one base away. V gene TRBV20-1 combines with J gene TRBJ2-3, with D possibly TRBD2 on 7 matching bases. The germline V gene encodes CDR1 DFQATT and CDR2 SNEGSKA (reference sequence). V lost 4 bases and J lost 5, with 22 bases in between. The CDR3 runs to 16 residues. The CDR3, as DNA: TGCAGTGCTAAGGGGGGCCGAACTGGCGGGGGAGATACGCAGTATTTT. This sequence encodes CSAKGGRTGGGDTQYF.

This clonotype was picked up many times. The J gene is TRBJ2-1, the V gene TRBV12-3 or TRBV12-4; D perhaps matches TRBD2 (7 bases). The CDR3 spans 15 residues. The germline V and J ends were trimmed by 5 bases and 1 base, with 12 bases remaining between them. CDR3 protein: CASSPGGRSYNEQFF. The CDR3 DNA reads TGTGCCAGCAGTCCGGGGGGCCGGTCCTACAATGAGCAGTTCTTC.

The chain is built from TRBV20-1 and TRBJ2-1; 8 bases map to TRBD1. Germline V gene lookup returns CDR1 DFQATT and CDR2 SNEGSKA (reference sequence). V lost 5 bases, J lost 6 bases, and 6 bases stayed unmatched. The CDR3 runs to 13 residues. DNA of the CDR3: TGCAGTGCTCCCGGGACAGGCCTCAATGAGCAGTTCTTC. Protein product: CSAPGTGLNEQFF.

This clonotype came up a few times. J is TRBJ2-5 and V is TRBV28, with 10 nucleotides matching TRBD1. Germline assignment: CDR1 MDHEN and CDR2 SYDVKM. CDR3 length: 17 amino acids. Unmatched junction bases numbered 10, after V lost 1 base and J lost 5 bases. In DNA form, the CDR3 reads TGTGCCAGCAGTTTATACCCTCAGACAGGGGGCGGTGAGACCCAGTACTTC. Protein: CASSLYPQTGGGETQYF.

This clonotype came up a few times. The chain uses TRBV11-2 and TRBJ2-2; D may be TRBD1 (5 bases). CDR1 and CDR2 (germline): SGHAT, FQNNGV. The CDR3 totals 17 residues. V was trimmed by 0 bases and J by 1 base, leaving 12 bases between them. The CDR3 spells CASSLEGRVLNTGELFF. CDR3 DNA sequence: TGTGCCAGCAGCTTAGAAGGCAGGGTGTTGAACACCGGGGAGCTGTTTTTT.

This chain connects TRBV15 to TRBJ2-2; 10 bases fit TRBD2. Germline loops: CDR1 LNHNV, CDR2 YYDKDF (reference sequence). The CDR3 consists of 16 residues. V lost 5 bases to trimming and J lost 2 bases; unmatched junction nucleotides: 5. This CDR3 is CATSETSGLNTGELFF. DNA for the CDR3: TGTGCCACCAGCGAGACTAGCGGGTTAAACACCGGGGAGCTGTTTTTT.

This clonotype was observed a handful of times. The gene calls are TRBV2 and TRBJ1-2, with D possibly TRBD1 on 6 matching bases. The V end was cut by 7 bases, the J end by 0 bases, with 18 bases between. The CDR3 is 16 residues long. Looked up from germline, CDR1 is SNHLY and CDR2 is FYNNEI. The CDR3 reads CASTPHSAGANYGYTF. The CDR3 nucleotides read TGTGCCAGCACCCCTCACTCAGCAGGGGCTAACTATGGCTACACCTTC.

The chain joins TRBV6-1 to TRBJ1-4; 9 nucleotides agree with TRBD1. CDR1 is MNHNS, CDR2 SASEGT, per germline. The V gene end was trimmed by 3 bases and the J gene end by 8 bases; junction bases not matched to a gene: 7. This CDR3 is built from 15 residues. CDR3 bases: TGTGCCAGCAGTGATCGTGGACAGGGGAAGGAAAAACTGTTTTTT. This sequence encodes CASSDRGQGKEKLFF.

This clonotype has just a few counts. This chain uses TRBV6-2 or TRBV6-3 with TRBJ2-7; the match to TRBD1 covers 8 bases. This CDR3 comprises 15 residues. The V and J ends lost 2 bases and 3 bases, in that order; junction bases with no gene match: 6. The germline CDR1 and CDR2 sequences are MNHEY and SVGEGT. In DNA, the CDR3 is TGTGCCAGCAGTTACCCCAGGGGGCGACTCTACGAGCAGTACTTC. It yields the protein CASSYPRGRLYEQYF.

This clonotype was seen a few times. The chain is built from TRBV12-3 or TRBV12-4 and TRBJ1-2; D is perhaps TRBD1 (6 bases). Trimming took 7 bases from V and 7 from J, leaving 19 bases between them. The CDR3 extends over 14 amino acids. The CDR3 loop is CASIIEGGFGGYTF. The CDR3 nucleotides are TGTGCCAGCATTATCGAGGGGGGGTTCGGTGGCTACACCTTC.

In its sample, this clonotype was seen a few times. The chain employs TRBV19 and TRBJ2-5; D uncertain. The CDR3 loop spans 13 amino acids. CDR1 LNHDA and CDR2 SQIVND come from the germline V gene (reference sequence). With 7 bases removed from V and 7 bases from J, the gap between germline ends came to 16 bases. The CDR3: CASTPTGVGTQYF. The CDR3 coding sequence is TGTGCCAGTACCCCCACCGGAGTAGGGACCCAGTACTTC.

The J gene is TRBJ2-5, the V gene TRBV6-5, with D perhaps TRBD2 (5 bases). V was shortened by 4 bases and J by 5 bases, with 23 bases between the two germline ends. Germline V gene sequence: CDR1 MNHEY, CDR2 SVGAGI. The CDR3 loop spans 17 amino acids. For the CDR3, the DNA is TGTGCCAGCAGTTGGACCTCATTTGGGCTAGCTGGGGAGACCCAGTACTTC. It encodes CASSWTSFGLAGETQYF.

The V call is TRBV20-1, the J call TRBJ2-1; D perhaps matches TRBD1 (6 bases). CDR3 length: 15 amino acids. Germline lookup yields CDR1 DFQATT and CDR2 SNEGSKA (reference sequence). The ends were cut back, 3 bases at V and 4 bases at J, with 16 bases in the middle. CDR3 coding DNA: TGCAGTGCTAGTAGGACAGCCCGAGCATACAATGAGCAGTTCTTC. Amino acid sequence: CSASRTARAYNEQFF.

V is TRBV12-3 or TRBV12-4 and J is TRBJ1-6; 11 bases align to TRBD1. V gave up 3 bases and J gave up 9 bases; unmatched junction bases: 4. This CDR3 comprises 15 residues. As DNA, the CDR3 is TGTGCCAGCAGTTTCGGACAGGGGGCGGGTTCACCCCTCCACTTT. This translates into CASSFGQGAGSPLHF.

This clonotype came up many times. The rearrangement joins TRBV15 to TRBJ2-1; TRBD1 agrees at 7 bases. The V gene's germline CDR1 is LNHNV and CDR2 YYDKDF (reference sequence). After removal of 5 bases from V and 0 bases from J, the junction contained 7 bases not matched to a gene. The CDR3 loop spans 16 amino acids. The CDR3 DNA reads TGTGCCACCAGCGGTGGACAGGTATCCTCCTACAATGAGCAGTTCTTC. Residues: CATSGGQVSSYNEQFF. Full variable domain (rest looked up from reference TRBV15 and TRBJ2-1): DAMVIQNPRYQVTQFGKPVTLSCSQTLNHNVMYWYQQKSSQAPKLLFHYYDKDFNNEADTPDNFQSRRPNTSFCFLDIRSPGLGDTAMYLCATSGGQVSSYNEQFFGPGTRLTVL.

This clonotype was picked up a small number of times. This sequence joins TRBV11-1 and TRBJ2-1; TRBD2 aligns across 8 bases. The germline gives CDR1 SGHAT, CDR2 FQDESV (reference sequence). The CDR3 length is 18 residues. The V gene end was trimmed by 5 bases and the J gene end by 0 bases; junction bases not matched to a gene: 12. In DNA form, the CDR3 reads TGTGCCAGCAGCAACCGGGGGGGGCGGGGAAACTCCTACAATGAGCAGTTCTTC. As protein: CASSNRGGRGNSYNEQFF.

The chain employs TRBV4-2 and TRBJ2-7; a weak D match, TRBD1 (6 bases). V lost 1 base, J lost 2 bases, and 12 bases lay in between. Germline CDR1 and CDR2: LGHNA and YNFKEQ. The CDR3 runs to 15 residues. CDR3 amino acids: CASSQGDTLTYEQYF. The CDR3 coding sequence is TGTGCCAGCAGCCAAGGGGACACATTAACCTACGAGCAGTACTTC.

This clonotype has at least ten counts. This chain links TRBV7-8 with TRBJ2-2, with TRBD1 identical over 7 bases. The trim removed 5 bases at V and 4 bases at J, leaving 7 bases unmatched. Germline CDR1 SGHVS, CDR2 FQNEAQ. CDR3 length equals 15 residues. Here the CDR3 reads CASSLKTGPTGELFF. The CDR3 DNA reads TGTGCCAGCAGCCTTAAGACAGGGCCCACCGGGGAGCTGTTTTTT.

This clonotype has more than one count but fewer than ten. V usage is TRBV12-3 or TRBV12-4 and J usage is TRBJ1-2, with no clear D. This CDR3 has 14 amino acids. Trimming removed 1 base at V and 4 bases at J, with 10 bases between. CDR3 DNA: TGTGCCAGCAGTTTAGGAGGGTCTGGCTATGGCTACACCTTC. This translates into CASSLGGSGYGYTF.

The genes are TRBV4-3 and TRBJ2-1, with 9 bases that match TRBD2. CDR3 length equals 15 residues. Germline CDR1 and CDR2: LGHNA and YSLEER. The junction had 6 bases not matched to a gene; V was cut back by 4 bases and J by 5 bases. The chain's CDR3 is CASSLQTSGDNEQFF. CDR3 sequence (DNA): TGCGCCAGCAGCCTACAGACTAGCGGAGACAATGAGCAGTTCTTC.

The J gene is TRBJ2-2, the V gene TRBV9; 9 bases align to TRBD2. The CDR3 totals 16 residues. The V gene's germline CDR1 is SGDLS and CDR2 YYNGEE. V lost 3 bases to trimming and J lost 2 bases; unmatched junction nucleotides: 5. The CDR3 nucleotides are TGTGCCAGCAGCGCCCATAGCGGGGGAAACACCGGGGAGCTGTTTTTT. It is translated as CASSAHSGGNTGELFF.

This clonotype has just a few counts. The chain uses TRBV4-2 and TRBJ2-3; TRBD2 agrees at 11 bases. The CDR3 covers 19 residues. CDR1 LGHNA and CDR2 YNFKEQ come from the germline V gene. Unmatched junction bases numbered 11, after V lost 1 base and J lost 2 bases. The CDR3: CASSQGVGLAGGITDTQYF. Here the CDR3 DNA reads TGTGCCAGCAGCCAAGGGGTCGGTCTAGCGGGGGGAATCACAGATACGCAGTATTTT.

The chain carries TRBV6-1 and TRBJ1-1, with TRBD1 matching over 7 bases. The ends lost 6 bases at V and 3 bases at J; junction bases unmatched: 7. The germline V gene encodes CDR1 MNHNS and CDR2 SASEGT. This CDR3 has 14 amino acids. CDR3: CASRKGGADTEAFF. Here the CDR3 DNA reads TGTGCCAGCAGGAAAGGGGGCGCAGACACTGAAGCTTTCTTT.

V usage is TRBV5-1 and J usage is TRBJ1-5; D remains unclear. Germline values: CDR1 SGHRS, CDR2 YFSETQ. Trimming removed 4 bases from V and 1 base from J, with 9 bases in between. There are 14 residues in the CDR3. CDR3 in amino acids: CASSGGPSNQPQHF. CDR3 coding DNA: TGCGCCAGCAGCGGCGGGCCGAGCAATCAGCCCCAGCATTTT.

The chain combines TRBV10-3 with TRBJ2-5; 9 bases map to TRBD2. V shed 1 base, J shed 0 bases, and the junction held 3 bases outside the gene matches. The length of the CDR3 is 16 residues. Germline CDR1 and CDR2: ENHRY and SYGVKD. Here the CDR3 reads CAISELIAGDQETQYF. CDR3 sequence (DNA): TGTGCCATCAGTGAGTTAATAGCGGGGGACCAAGAGACCCAGTACTTC.

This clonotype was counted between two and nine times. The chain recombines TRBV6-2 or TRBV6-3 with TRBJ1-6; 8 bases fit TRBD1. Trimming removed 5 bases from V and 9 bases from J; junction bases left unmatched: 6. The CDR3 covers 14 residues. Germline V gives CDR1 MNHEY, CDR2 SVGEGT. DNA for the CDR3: TGTGCCAGCAGTCCCGGGACAGGTGCTTCACCCCTCCACTTT. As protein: CASSPGTGASPLHF.

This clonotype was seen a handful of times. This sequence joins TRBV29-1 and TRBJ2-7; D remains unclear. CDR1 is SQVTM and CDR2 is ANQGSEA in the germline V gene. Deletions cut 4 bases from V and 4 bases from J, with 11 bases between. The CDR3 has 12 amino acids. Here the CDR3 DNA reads TGCAGCGTTGGACCCTCGGATTACGAGCAGTACTTC. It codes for CSVGPSDYEQYF.

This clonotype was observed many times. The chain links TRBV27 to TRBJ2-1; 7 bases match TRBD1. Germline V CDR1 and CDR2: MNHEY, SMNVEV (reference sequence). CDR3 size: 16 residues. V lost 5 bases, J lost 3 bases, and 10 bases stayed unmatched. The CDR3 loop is CASSTLTGNLYNEQFF. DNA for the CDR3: TGTGCCAGCAGTACCCTGACAGGGAACCTCTACAATGAGCAGTTCTTC.

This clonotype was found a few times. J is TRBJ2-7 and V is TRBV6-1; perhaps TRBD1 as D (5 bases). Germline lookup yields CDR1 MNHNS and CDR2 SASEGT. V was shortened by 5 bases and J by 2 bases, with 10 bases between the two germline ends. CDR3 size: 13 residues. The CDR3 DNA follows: TGTGCCAGCAGTCAGGGATTTCCCTACGAGCAGTACTTC. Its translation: CASSQGFPYEQYF.